This TCR beta chain was captured by sequencing in a study of blood T cell repertoires in COVID-19. Across the study: The analysed material was cDNA or gDNA that came from T cells, B-cell-depleted T cells, or PBMCs.

Trimming stripped 5 bases from V and 1 base from J, with 14 bases between. The CDR3 spans 15 residues. In germline, CDR1 is SEHNR, CDR2 FQNEAQ (reference sequence). In the authors' methods: Nucleated cell counts were estimated from reference gene primer amplification. Sequencing was performed with immunoSEQ multiplex PCR; in TCRdb, only in-frame clones are kept and a portion is missing. Clone size and V and J calls were adopted from that table, with D and trimming inferred from the DNA. The sample lists roughly 250,000 clones; roughly 80% were seen once. Input material: peripheral blood. The chain uses TRBV7-9 and TRBJ2-5, with D possibly matching TRBD2 (6 bases). This clonotype originated in an elderly woman with acute or convalescent COVID-19. CDR3 bases: TGTGCCAGCAGCACCGGGGGTAGCGGCCAAGAGACCCAGTACTTC. Residues: CASSTGGSGQETQYF.